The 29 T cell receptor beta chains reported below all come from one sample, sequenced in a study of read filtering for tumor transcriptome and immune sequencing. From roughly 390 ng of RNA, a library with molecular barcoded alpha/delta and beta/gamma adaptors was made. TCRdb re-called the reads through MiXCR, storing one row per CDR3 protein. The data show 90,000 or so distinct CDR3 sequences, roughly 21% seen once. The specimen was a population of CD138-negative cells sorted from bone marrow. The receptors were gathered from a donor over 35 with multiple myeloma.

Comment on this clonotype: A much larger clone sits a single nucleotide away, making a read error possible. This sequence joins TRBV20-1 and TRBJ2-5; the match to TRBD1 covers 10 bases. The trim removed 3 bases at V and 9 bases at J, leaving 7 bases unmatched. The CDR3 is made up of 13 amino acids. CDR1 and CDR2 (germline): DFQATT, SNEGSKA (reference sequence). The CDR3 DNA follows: TGCAGTGCTAGGGACAGGGGGTTAAAGGCCCAGTACTTC. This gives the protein CSARDRGLKAQYF.

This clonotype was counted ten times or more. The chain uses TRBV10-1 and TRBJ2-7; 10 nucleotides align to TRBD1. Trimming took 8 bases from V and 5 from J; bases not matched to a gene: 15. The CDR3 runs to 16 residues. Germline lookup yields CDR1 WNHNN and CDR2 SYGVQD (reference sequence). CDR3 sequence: CASSYSRDRGLHEQYF. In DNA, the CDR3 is TGCGCCAGCTCTTACTCTCGGGACAGGGGCCTCCACGAGCAGTACTTC.

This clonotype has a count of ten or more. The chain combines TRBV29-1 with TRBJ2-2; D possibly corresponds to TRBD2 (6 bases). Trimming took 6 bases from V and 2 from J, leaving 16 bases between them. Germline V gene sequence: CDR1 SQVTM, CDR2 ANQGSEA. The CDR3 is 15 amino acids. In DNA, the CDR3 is TGCAGCGTCGGGGGTGGGCAACCCAACACCGGGGAGCTGTTTTTT. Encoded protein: CSVGGGQPNTGELFF.

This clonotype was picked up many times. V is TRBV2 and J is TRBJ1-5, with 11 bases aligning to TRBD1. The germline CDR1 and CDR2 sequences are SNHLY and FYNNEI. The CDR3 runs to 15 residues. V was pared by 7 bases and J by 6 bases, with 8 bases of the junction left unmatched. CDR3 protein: CASKGQGAGGQPQHF. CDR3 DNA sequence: TGTGCCAGCAAAGGACAGGGGGCGGGAGGTCAGCCCCAGCATTTT.

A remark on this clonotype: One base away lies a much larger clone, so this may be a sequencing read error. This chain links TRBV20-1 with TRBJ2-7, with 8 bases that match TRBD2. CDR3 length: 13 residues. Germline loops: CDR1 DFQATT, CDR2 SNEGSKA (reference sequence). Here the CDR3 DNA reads TGCAGTACAAGCGGGGGCAGCTCCTGCGAGCAGTACTTC. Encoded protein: CSTSGGSSCEQYF.

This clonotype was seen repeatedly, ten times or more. DNA of the CDR3: TGTGCCAGCAGTCGTCCAAGGACAGGAAACTACAATGAGCAGTTCTTC. Translation gives CASSRPRTGNYNEQFF. The gene calls are TRBV25-1 and TRBJ2-1, with 7 positions matching TRBD1. After removal of 5 bases from V and 3 bases from J, the junction contained 10 bases not matched to a gene. CDR1 is MGHDK and CDR2 is SYGVNS in the germline V gene. CDR3 length equals 16 residues.

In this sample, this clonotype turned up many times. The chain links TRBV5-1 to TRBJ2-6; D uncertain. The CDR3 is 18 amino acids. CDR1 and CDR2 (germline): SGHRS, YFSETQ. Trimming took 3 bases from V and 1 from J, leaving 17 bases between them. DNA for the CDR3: TGCGCCAGCAGCTCCTCCGGCTTCAGTTTGTCTGGGGCCAACGTCCTGACTTTC. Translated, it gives CASSSSGFSLSGANVLTF.

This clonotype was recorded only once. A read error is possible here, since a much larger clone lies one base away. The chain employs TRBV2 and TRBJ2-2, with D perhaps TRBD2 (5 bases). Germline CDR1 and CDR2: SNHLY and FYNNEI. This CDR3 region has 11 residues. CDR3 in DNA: TGTGCCAGCACTAGCACCGGGGAGCTGCTTTTT. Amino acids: CASTSTGELLF.

In DNA form, the CDR3 reads TGTGCCAGCCCTAGCGGGGGCGGAGAGACCCAGTACTTC. It translates to CASPSGGGETQYF. V is TRBV6-1 and J is TRBJ2-5; TRBD2 aligns across 10 bases. CDR1 and CDR2 (germline): MNHNS, SASEGT. Trimming took 8 bases from V and 4 from J; bases not matched to a gene: 4. The CDR3 runs 13 residues.

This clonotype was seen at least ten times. The CDR3 loop reads CSASVVRGGTDTQYF. The CDR3 DNA follows: TGCAGTGCTAGCGTTGTGCGGGGGGGGACAGATACGCAGTATTTT. The rearrangement uses TRBV20-1 and TRBJ2-3; 9 nucleotides align to TRBD2. Trimming at V came to 3 bases and at J to 3 bases, leaving 7 bases not matched to a gene. The CDR3 consists of 15 residues. From germline, CDR1 is DFQATT and CDR2 SNEGSKA (reference sequence).

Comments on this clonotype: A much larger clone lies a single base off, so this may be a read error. CDR3 loop: CTSSQDRGQYF. Here the CDR3 DNA reads TGCACCAGCAGCCAAGATAGAGGCCAGTATTTT. The chain has TRBV4-1 and TRBJ2-3; D is unresolved. Germline V lookup: CDR1 MGHRA, CDR2 YSYEKL. This CDR3 has 11 residues.

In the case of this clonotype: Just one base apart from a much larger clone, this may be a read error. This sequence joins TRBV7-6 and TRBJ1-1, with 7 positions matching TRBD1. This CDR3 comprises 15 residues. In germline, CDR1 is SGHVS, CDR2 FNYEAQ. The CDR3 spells CASSLRQGRNTGAFF. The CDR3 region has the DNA TGTGCCAGCAGCTTACGACAGGGACGGAACACTGGAGCTTTCTTT.

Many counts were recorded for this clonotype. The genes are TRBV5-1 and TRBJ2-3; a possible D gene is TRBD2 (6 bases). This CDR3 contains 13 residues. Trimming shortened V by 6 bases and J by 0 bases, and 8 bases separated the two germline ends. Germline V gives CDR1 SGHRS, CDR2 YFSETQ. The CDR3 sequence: CASNAGSTDTQYF. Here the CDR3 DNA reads TGCGCCAGCAACGCGGGGAGCACAGATACGCAGTATTTT.

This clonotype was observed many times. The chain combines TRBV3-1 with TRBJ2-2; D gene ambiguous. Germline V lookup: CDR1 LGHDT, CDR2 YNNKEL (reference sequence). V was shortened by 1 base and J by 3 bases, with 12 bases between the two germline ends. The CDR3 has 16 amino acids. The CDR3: CASSQGTSGYTGELFF. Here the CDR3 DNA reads TGTGCCAGCAGCCAAGGGACCTCTGGCTACACCGGGGAGCTGTTTTTT.

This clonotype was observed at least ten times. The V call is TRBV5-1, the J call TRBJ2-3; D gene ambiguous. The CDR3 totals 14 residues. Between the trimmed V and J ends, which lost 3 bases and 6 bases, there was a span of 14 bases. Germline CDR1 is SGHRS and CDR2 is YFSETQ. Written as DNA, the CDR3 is TGCGCCAGCAGCTCCGTCCCCCCAGAGGATACGCAGTATTTT. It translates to CASSSVPPEDTQYF.

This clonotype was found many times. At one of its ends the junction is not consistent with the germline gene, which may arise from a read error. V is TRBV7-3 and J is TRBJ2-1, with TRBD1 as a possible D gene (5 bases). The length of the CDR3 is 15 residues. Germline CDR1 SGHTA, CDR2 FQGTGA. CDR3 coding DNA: TGTGCCAGCAGCCTAACAGGAGATTCCTACAATGAGCAGTTCTTC. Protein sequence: CASSLTGDSYNEQFF. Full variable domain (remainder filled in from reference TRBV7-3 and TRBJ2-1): GAGVSQTPSNKVTEKGKYVELRCDPISGHTALYWYRQSLGQGPEFLIYFQGTGAADDSGLPNDRFFAVRPEGSVSTLKIQRTERGDSAVYLCASSLTGDSYNEQFFGPGTRLTVL.

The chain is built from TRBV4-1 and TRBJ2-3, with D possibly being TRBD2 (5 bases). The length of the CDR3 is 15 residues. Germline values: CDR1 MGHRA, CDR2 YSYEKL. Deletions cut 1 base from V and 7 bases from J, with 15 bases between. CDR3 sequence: CASSQVELVENTQYF. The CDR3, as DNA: TGCGCCAGCAGCCAAGTTGAACTAGTGGAAAATACGCAGTATTTT.

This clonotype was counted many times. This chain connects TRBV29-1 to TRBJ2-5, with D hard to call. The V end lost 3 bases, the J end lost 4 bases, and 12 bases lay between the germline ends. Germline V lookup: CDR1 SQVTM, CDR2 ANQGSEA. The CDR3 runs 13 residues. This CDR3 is CSVEVRMGETQYF. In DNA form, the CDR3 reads TGCAGCGTTGAGGTGCGGATGGGAGAGACCCAGTACTTC. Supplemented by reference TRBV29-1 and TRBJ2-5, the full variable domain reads SAVISQKPSRDICQRGTSLTIQCQVDSQVTMMFWYRQQPGQSLTLIATANQGSEATYESGFVIDKFPISRPNLTFSTLTVSNMSPEDSSIYLCSVEVRMGETQYFGPGTRLLVL.

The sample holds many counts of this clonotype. CDR3 coding DNA: TGTGCCAGTAGGCGGGTAGGTCAGCCCCAGCATTTT. It yields the protein CASRRVGQPQHF. V and J are TRBV19 and TRBJ1-5; D is unresolved. Germline CDR1 reads LNHDA; CDR2 reads SQIVND (reference sequence). Trimming left V 6 bases short and J 6 bases short, with 9 bases between. The CDR3 is 12 residues long.

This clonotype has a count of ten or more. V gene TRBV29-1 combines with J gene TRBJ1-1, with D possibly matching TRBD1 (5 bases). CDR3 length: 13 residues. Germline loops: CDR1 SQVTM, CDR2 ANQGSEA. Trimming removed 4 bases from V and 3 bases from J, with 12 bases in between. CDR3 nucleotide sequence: TGCAGCGTTGGTAAGGGGCGGGACACTGAAGCTTTCTTT. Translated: CSVGKGRDTEAFF.

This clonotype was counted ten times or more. CDR3 residues: CSARRGYEQYF. The CDR3 DNA sequence: TGCAGTGCTAGACGGGGATACGAGCAGTACTTC. The chain recombines TRBV20-1 with TRBJ2-7, with D maybe TRBD2 (5 bases). The germline V and J ends were trimmed by 2 bases and 4 bases, with 6 bases remaining between them. The CDR3 is made up of 11 amino acids. Germline V gene lookup returns CDR1 DFQATT and CDR2 SNEGSKA (reference sequence).

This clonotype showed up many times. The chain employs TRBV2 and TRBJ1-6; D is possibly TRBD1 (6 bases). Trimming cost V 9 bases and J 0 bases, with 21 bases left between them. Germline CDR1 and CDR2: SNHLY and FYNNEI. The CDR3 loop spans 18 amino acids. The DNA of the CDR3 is TGTGCCAGAGCTCCGGGACACCCCGCGCCCTCCTATAATTCACCCCTCCACTTT. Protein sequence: CARAPGHPAPSYNSPLHF. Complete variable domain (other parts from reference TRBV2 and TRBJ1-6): EPEVTQTPSHQVTQMGQEVILRCVPISNHLYFYWYRQILGQKVEFLVSFYNNEISEKSEIFDDQFSVERPDGSNFTLKIRSTKLEDSAMYFCARAPGHPAPSYNSPLHFGNGTRLTVT.

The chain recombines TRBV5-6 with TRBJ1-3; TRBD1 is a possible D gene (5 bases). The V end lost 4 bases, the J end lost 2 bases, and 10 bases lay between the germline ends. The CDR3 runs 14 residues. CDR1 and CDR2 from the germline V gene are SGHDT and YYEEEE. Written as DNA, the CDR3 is TGTGCCAGCAGCAGGGGTTTGGCTGGAAACACCATATATTTT. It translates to CASSRGLAGNTIYF.

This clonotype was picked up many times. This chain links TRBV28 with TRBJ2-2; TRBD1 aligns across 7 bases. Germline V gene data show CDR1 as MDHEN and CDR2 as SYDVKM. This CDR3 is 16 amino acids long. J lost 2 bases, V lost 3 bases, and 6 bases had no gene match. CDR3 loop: CASSFLGTANTGELFF. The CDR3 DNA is TGTGCCAGCAGTTTCCTAGGGACAGCCAACACCGGGGAGCTGTTTTTT.

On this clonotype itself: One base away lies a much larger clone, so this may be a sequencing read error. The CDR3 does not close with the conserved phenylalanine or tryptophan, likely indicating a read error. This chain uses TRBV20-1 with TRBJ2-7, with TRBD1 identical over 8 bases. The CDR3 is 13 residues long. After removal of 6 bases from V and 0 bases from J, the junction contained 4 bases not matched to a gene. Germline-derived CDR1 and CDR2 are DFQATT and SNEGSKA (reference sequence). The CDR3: CSADDRGSYEQYS. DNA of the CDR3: TGCAGTGCCGACGACAGGGGCTCCTACGAGCAGTACTCC.

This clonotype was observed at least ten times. The CDR3 sequence is CASSQDEVATDTQYF. As DNA, the CDR3 is TGTGCCAGCAGCCAAGATGAAGTAGCCACAGATACGCAGTATTTT. The rearrangement uses TRBV3-1 and TRBJ2-3, with D hard to call. V dropped 0 bases and J dropped 2 bases, with 9 bases sitting between them. The CDR3 is made up of 15 amino acids. Looked up from germline, CDR1 is LGHDT and CDR2 is YNNKEL (reference sequence).

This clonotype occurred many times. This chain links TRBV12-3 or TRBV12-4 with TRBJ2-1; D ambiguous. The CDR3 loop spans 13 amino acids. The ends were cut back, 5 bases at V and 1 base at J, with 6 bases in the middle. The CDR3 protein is CASSPKSYNEQFF. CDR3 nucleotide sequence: TGTGCCAGCAGTCCGAAATCCTACAATGAGCAGTTCTTC.

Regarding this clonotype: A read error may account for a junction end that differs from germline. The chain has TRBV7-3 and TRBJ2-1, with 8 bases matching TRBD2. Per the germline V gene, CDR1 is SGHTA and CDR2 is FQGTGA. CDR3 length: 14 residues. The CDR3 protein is CASSLRGLDHERFF. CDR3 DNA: TGTGCCAGCAGCCTCAGGGGACTAGATCATGAGCGGTTCTTC.

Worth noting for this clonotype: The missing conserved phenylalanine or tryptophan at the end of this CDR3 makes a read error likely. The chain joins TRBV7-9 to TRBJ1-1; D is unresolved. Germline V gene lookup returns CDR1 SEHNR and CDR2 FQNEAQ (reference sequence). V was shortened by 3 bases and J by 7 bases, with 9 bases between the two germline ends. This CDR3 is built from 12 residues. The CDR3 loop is CASSLGGIEAFL. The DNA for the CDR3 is TGTGCCAGCAGCTTGGGTGGGATTGAAGCTTTCCTT.